Sequencing of this T cell receptor beta chain was carried out in a study of monozygotic twins with inflammatory bowel disease. Study-wide results and caveats: On the inverse Simpson index, IBD patients scored lower for TCRbeta diversity than healthy co-twins.

From its re-call of the 5' RACE reads, TCRdb lists each CDR3 protein once, without DNA. The sample's table shows 90,000 to 110,000 distinct CDR3 sequences. This CDR3 region has 17 residues. CDR1 is MNHEY and CDR2 is SVGAGI in the germline V gene. On this clonotype: Its antigen remains unknown.

Sampling involved one blood draw (roughly 2.5 ml) for every donor. The sequenced sample consisted of blood. The rearrangement joins TRBV6-5 to TRBJ1-6; without DNA, the TCRdb call of TRBD1 cannot be checked. The receptor was derived from a human donor with ulcerative colitis or Crohn's disease, or a healthy co-twin of an affected twin (not recorded which). This chain's CDR3 is CASSYPRTGHRGSPFHF.